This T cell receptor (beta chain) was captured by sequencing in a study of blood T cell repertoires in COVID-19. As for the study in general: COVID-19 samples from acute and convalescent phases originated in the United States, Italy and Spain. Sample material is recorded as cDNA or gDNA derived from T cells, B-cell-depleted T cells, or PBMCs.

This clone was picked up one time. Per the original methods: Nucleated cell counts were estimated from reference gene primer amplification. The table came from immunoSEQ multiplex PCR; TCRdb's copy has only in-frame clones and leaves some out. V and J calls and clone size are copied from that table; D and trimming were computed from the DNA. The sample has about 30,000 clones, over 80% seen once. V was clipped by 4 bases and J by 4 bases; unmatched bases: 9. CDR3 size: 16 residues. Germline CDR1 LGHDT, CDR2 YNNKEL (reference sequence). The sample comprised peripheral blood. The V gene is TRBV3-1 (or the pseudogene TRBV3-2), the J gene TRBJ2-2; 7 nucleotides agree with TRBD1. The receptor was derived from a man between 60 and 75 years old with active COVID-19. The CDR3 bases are TGTGCCAGCAGCCTTGGTCAAACAGGGGTCACCGGGGAGCTGTTTTTT. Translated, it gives CASSLGQTGVTGELFF.